Sequencing of this TCR beta chain was carried out in a study of cytomegalovirus exposure and HLA in healthy donors. Study observations and caveats: Later work showed greater clonal expansion in HLA-associated TCR beta chains than in equally common others. For most TCR sequences rarity was the rule, although some public TCRs occurred in many donors. In a later analysis, V- and J-gene trimming of beta chains associated with a DCLRE1C missense variant, replicated independently.

CDR3 length equals 13 residues. V lost 9 bases and J 4 bases, leaving 15 bases between the germline ends. In germline, CDR1 is LNHDA, CDR2 SQIVND (reference sequence). A multiplex PCR was run with 60 Vbeta primers and 13 Jbeta primers. TCRdb's table, derived via immunoSEQ multiplex PCR, lists solely in-frame clones and lacks some. The sample yields approximately 120,000 clones, about 80% seen once. On this clone: Antigen: not known.

At collection, donors were nominally healthy, but unrecorded immune exposures were probable. The clonotype comes from a woman aged 40 to 49 in good health and CMV-seropositive. This chain uses TRBV19 with TRBJ2-5, with D tentatively TRBD1 (5 bases). Sequencing used PBMCs. The CDR3 nucleotides are TGTGCCAGCGCCAGGGTGGAAAGAGAGACCCAGTACTTC. Amino acid sequence: CASARVERETQYF.